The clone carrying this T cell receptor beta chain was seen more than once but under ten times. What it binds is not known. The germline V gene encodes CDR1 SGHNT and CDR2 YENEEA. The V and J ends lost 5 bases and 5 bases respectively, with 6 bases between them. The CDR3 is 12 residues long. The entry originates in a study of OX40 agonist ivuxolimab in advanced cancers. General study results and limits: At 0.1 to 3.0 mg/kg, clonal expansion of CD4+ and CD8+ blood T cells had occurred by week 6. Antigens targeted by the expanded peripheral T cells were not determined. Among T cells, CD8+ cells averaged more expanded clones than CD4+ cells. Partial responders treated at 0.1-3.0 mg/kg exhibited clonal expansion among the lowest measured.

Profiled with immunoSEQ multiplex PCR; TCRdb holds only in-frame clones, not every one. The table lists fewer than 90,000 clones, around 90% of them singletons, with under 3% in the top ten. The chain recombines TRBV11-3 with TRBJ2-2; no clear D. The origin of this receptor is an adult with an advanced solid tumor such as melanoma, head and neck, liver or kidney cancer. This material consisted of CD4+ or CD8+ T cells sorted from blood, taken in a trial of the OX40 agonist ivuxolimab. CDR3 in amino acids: CASSGRTGELFF. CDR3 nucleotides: TGTGCCAGCAGCGGACGGACCGGGGAGCTGTTTTTT.